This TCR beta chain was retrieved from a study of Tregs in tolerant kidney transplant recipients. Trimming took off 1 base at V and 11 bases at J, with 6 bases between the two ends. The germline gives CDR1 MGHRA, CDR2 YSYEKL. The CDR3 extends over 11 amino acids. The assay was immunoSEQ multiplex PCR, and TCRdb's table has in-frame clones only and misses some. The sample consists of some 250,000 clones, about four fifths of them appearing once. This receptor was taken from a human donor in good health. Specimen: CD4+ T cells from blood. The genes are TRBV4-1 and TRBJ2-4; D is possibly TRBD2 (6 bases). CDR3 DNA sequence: TGCGCCAGCAGCCAAGGGGGGGTTCAGTACTTC. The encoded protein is CASSQGGVQYF.